This TCR beta chain was sequenced in a study of T cells in localized non-small cell lung cancer. Findings of the study overall: The study found T cell clonality highest in uninvolved adjacent lung, above tumor. Across samples, adjacent lung featured a median roughly 61 of the top 100 tumor clones.

Germline V gene data show CDR1 as SGHNT and CDR2 as YENEEA. The CDR3 spans 14 residues. V dropped 3 bases and J dropped 4 bases, with 13 bases sitting between them. TCRdb keeps only in-frame clones here, not all; method: immunoSEQ multiplex PCR. The table shows approximately 2,600 clones, with roughly 21% occurring only once. This clone was found a few times. What it binds is not known. This TCR was recovered from a male donor aged 60 or over with stage III squamous cell lung carcinoma. Sequences were derived from lung tumor tissue, sampled before any cancer treatment. The chain couples TRBV11-3 to TRBJ2-7, with D hard to call. Written as DNA, the CDR3 is TGTGCCAGCAGCTTTTCGTCAGGACGATACGAGCAGTACTTC. Protein: CASSFSSGRYEQYF.